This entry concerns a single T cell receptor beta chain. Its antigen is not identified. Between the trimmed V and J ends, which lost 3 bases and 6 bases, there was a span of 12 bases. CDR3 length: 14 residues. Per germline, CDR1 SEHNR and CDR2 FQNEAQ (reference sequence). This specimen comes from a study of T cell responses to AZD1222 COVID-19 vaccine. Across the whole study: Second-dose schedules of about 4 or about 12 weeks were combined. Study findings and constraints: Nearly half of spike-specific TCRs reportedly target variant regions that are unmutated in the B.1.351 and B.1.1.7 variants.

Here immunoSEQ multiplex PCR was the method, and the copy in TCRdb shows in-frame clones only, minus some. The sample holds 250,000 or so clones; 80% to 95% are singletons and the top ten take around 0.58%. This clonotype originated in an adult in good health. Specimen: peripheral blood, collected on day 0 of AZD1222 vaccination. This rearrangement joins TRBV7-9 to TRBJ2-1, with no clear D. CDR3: CASSFIRTFNEQFF. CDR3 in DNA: TGTGCCAGCAGCTTTATTAGGACGTTCAATGAGCAGTTCTTC. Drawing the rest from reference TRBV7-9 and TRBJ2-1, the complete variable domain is DTGVSQNPRHKITKRGQNVTFRCDPISEHNRLYWYRQTLGQGPEFLTYFQNEAQLEKSRLLSDRFSAERPKGSFSTLEIQRTEQGDSAMYLCASSFIRTFNEQFFGPGTRLTVL.